The 4 T cell receptor beta chains below were found in one sample sequenced in a study of graft-versus-host responses after intestinal transplantation. The assay was immunoSEQ multiplex PCR, and TCRdb's table has in-frame clones only and misses some. The repertoire consists of tens of thousands of clones, with approximately 92% occurring once and the leading ten covering roughly 0.49%. Their target antigens are unknown. The sequenced sample was unstimulated CD8+ T cells sorted from spleen or lymph node cells, obtained before intestinal transplant. The receptors were sampled from a human donor who received an intestinal transplant.

The V gene is TRBV6-1, the J gene TRBJ2-7; D perhaps matches TRBD2 (6 bases). Germline V lookup: CDR1 MNHNS, CDR2 SASEGT. The CDR3 consists of 14 residues. V was clipped by 5 bases and J by 3 bases, with 14 bases between them. CDR3 region: CASSPRDSYYEQYF. CDR3 sequence (DNA): TGTGCCAGCAGTCCCCGGGACTCATACTACGAGCAGTACTTC.

This clone was recorded once. This chain connects TRBV5-1 to TRBJ2-7; 8 bases match TRBD1. This CDR3 has 14 residues. V was clipped by 4 bases and J by 5 bases; unmatched bases: 8. Germline loops: CDR1 SGHRS, CDR2 YFSETQ. In nucleotides, the CDR3 is TGCGCCAGCAGCCCATCACAGGGGGGTAACGAGCAGTACTTC. The encoded protein is CASSPSQGGNEQYF.

The genes are TRBV4-2 and TRBJ1-1; 7 bases are a match to TRBD1. Losses at the gene ends were 0 bases for V and 3 bases for J; bases not matched to a gene: 4. CDR3 length: 15 residues. Per the germline V gene, CDR1 is LGHNA and CDR2 is YNFKEQ. CDR3 loop: CASSQEGQAHTEAFF. Written as DNA, the CDR3 is TGTGCCAGCAGCCAAGAAGGACAGGCTCACACTGAAGCTTTCTTT.

The chain carries TRBV19 and TRBJ1-1, with D hard to call. The CDR3 is 14 residues long. V lost 5 bases and J lost 5, with 15 bases in between. CDR1 is LNHDA, CDR2 SQIVND, per germline (reference sequence). CDR3 DNA: TGTGCCAGTAGTGCCAGTGGAGGGCGGACTGAAGCTTTCTTT. Its translation is CASSASGGRTEAFF. Together with reference TRBV19 and TRBJ1-1, the CDR3 gives the full variable domain: DGGITQSPKYLFRKEGQNVTLSCEQNLNHDAMYWYRQDPGQGLRLIYYSQIVNDFQKGDIAEGYSVSREKKESFPLTVTSAQKNPTAFYLCASSASGGRTEAFFGQGTRLTVV.